One and the same sample provided the 23 T cell receptor beta chains below, sequenced in a study of radiotherapy plus CTLA-4 blockade in lung cancer. Generated by immunoSEQ multiplex PCR, the TCRdb table keeps only in-frame clones and is missing some. This table has about 59,000 clones, 76% appearing once. The sample was peripheral blood, taken from a patient treated with radiotherapy plus ipilimumab. The receptors stem from a human donor with non-small cell lung cancer who had a complete response to radiotherapy plus ipilimumab.

V and J are TRBV6-5 and TRBJ1-2, with 7 bases fitting TRBD1. The CDR3 has 13 amino acids. Germline CDR1 is MNHEY and CDR2 is SVGAGI. V was pared by 6 bases and J by 3 bases, with 4 bases of the junction left unmatched. CDR3 amino acids: CASRPGTDYGYTF. The CDR3 nucleotides read TGTGCCAGCAGACCAGGGACAGACTATGGCTACACCTTC.

The chain carries TRBV11-2 and TRBJ1-2, with a possible D match to TRBD1 (6 bases). The V and J ends lost 1 base and 8 bases respectively, with 17 bases between them. This CDR3 contains 15 residues. Germline V gives CDR1 SGHAT, CDR2 FQNNGV. CDR3 residues: CASSLAQGKDRGYTF. In nucleotides, the CDR3 is TGTGCCAGCAGCTTAGCCCAGGGGAAAGATAGGGGCTACACCTTC.

The count of this clone is one. The V call is TRBV5-1, the J call TRBJ2-5; D is possibly TRBD1 (6 bases). Germline V gene sequence: CDR1 SGHRS, CDR2 YFSETQ. V lost 5 bases to trimming and J lost 4 bases, with 18 bases between them. The CDR3 has 15 residues. Written as DNA, the CDR3 is TGCGCCAGCAGTTATTCCACAGGGCCGGGAGAGACCCAGTACTTC. Amino acid sequence: CASSYSTGPGETQYF.

This clone appeared once. J is TRBJ2-3 and V is TRBV7-9; no definite D call. Germline CDR1 is SEHNR and CDR2 is FQNEAQ (reference sequence). Trimming pared 3 bases from V and 0 bases from J, leaving 7 bases between. CDR3 length: 14 residues. The CDR3 nucleotides are TGTGCCAGCAGCTTCCGTACTAGCACAGATACGCAGTATTTT. It translates to CASSFRTSTDTQYF.

V gene TRBV6-5 combines with J gene TRBJ2-5; 12 positions agree with TRBD2. The CDR3 consists of 15 residues. With 6 bases clipped from V and 5 bases from J, the junction kept 7 bases outside the gene matches. Germline CDR1 is MNHEY and CDR2 is SVGAGI. The CDR3 sequence is CASRRGLAGMETQYF. The CDR3 DNA is TGTGCCAGCAGACGAGGACTAGCGGGGATGGAGACCCAGTACTTC.

A few counts support this clone. The V call is TRBV6-1, the J call TRBJ2-5, with 7 nucleotides matching TRBD2. Germline loops: CDR1 MNHNS, CDR2 SASEGT. After removal of 4 bases from V and 5 bases from J, the junction contained 4 bases not matched to a gene. This CDR3 comprises 13 residues. The CDR3 DNA is TGTGCCAGCAGTGCTCGGGGGGTTGAGACCCAGTACTTC. Its translation is CASSARGVETQYF.

This clone was detected only a few times. The rearrangement uses TRBV7-2 and TRBJ1-3; D remains ambiguous. Per the germline V gene, CDR1 is SGHTA and CDR2 is FQGNSA. The CDR3 is made up of 14 amino acids. V lost 1 base, J lost 3 bases, and 7 bases lay in between. Here the CDR3 reads CASSLGQNGNTIYF. CDR3 nucleotides: TGTGCCAGCAGCTTAGGACAAAATGGAAACACCATATATTTT.

J is TRBJ2-2 and V is TRBV7-2; 9 bases match TRBD1. The CDR3 sequence is 15 residues long. The J segment lost 3 bases and the V segment lost 6 bases, leaving 5 bases of the junction unmatched. Germline values: CDR1 SGHTA, CDR2 FQGNSA. The CDR3 loop reads CASRTDRGDTGELFF. The CDR3 bases are TGTGCCAGCAGAACGGACAGGGGTGACACCGGGGAGCTGTTTTTT.

This chain joins TRBV5-6 and TRBJ2-1, with D perhaps TRBD1 (6 bases). Germline CDR1 SGHDT, CDR2 YYEEEE. This CDR3 is 15 amino acids long. V lost 4 bases and J 4 bases, leaving 15 bases between the germline ends. The CDR3 region is CASSLGQKDYNEQFF. The CDR3 DNA reads as TGTGCCAGCAGCCTCGGACAGAAAGATTACAATGAGCAGTTCTTC.

The chain has TRBV7-8 and TRBJ2-7; 8 bases line up with TRBD2. Unmatched junction bases numbered 4, after V lost 4 bases and J lost 2 bases. This CDR3 spans 14 amino acids. Germline CDR1 is SGHVS and CDR2 is FQNEAQ. CDR3 coding DNA: TGTGCCAGCAGCTCCCAGCGGGGGACCTACGAGCAGTACTTC. Its translation: CASSSQRGTYEQYF.

V and J are TRBV4-3 and TRBJ2-5; tentative D call: TRBD2 (6 bases). The J call could be wrong; TRBJ2-7 is a better fit for the DNA end. This CDR3 region has 16 residues. From germline, CDR1 is LGHNA and CDR2 YSLEER. CDR3 DNA sequence: TGCGCCAGCAGCCACTCACTGATCCGGGGGAGCGACGAGCAGTACTTC. It is translated as CASSHSLIRGSDEQYF.

The chain carries TRBV6-5 and TRBJ1-3, with D possibly TRBD1 on 5 matching bases. The CDR3 loop spans 14 amino acids. Germline loops: CDR1 MNHEY, CDR2 SVGAGI. The V end lost 5 bases, the J end lost 1 base, and 9 bases lay between the germline ends. CDR3 in DNA: TGTGCCAGCAGTGTCGGGGGTTCTGGAAACACCATATATTTT. Translation: CASSVGGSGNTIYF.

CDR3 region: CASSPNPGGVALRNQPQHF. DNA for the CDR3: TGTGCCAGCAGCCCCAACCCGGGGGGGGTTGCTCTCCGCAATCAGCCCCAGCATTTT. The J gene is TRBJ1-5, the V gene TRBV5-8; tentative D call: TRBD1 (5 bases). Between the trimmed V and J ends, which lost 4 bases and 2 bases, there was a span of 25 bases. CDR1 is SGHTS and CDR2 is YDEGEE in the germline V gene. The CDR3 is made up of 19 amino acids.

The chain couples TRBV7-9 to TRBJ2-7, with 7 nucleotides matching TRBD1. This CDR3 is built from 14 residues. Per germline, CDR1 SEHNR and CDR2 FQNEAQ (reference sequence). J gave up 1 base and V 2 bases, and 2 bases lay outside the gene matches. In nucleotides, the CDR3 is TGTGCCAGCAGCTTACCGACAGGGTCCTACGAGCAGTACTTC. It codes for CASSLPTGSYEQYF.

This clone was observed a handful of times. The V call is TRBV12-5, the J call TRBJ1-1, with D tentatively TRBD1 (6 bases). Trimming stripped 8 bases from V and 2 bases from J, with 15 bases between. Germline-derived CDR1 and CDR2 are LGHNT and FRNRAP. CDR3 length: 14 amino acids. The CDR3 here is CASSSQGTNTEAFF. The CDR3 DNA follows: TGTGCTAGTTCGTCGCAGGGGACAAACACTGAAGCTTTCTTT. The variable domain in full, completed from reference TRBV12-5 and TRBJ1-1, reads DARVTQTPRHKVTEMGQEVTMRCQPILGHNTVFWYRQTMMQGLELLAYFRNRAPLDDSGMPKDRFSAEMPDATLATLKIQPSEPRDSAVYFCASSSQGTNTEAFFGQGTRLTVV.

This chain connects TRBV12-5 to TRBJ2-7, with 7 bases aligning to TRBD2. Germline CDR1 and CDR2: LGHNT and FRNRAP. The CDR3 consists of 16 residues. Unmatched junction bases numbered 9, after V lost 0 bases and J lost 4 bases. Written as DNA, the CDR3 is TGTGCTAGTGGTTTGGTACATGAGGGAGGGAGATACGAGCAGTACTTC. As protein: CASGLVHEGGRYEQYF.

CDR3 DNA sequence: TGTGCCAGCAGTCTCTCCTCGGGTGAGCAGTTCTTC. Its protein is CASSLSSGEQFF. The rearrangement joins TRBV27 to TRBJ2-1; D is undetermined. The CDR3 has 12 amino acids. CDR1 is MNHEY, CDR2 SMNVEV, per germline (reference sequence). V was shortened by 5 bases and J by 9 bases, with 11 bases between the two germline ends.

This sequence joins TRBV20-1 and TRBJ2-5; perhaps TRBD2 as D (5 bases). CDR1 and CDR2 from the germline V gene are DFQATT and SNEGSKA (reference sequence). V lost 3 bases and J lost 5, with 7 bases in between. This CDR3 has 11 amino acids. The DNA for the CDR3 is TGCAGTGCTAGCGAGCGGGAGACCCAGTACTTC. This translates into CSASERETQYF.

The chain has TRBV5-6 and TRBJ1-5; a weak D match, TRBD1 (6 bases). The CDR3 consists of 14 residues. CDR1 is SGHDT, CDR2 YYEEEE, per germline. Trimming took 3 bases from V and 2 from J, leaving 9 bases between them. The CDR3 DNA sequence: TGTGCCAGCAGCTATGGACAGCGCAATCAGCCCCAGCATTTT. Translation: CASSYGQRNQPQHF.

This chain connects TRBV19 to TRBJ2-7; 7 nucleotides agree with TRBD1. CDR1 is LNHDA, CDR2 SQIVND, per germline (reference sequence). Germline trimming cut 3 bases from V and 2 bases from J; bases unmatched to any gene: 7. CDR3 length: 15 amino acids. CDR3 DNA sequence: TGTGCCAGTAGTATCCACCCGGGACAGCCCTACGAGCAGTACTTC. Translating it yields CASSIHPGQPYEQYF. Filled out from reference TRBV19 and TRBJ2-7, the complete variable domain reads DGGITQSPKYLFRKEGQNVTLSCEQNLNHDAMYWYRQDPGQGLRLIYYSQIVNDFQKGDIAEGYSVSREKKESFPLTVTSAQKNPTAFYLCASSIHPGQPYEQYFGPGTRLTVT.

This clone was counted between two and nine times. The chain uses TRBV4-3 and TRBJ1-3; 7 bases fit TRBD1. There are 20 residues in the CDR3. V dropped 4 bases and J dropped 1; count of bases not matched to a gene: 19. The germline gives CDR1 LGHNA, CDR2 YSLEER. The CDR3 DNA sequence: TGCGCCAGCAGCCCCCACCTGCGTGAAAGTGCAGGGGGGTCTGGAAACACCATATATTTT. As protein: CASSPHLRESAGGSGNTIYF.

V usage is TRBV11-2 and J usage is TRBJ2-1; D may be TRBD2 (6 bases). V gave up 5 bases and J gave up 5 bases, with 16 bases separating them. Germline lookup yields CDR1 SGHAT and CDR2 FQNNGV. The CDR3 runs 15 residues. The CDR3 nucleotides read TGTGCCAGCAGCCGGTTCGGGACTCGTGACAATGAGCAGTTCTTC. Protein product: CASSRFGTRDNEQFF.

The rearrangement uses TRBV28 and TRBJ2-1; D not certain. V dropped 6 bases and J dropped 7 bases, with 19 bases sitting between them. The CDR3 runs to 15 residues. Germline values: CDR1 MDHEN, CDR2 SYDVKM. CDR3 sequence reads: CASRRDFAASNEQFF. The CDR3 nucleotides are TGTGCCAGCAGACGAGACTTTGCCGCCTCAAATGAGCAGTTCTTC.